Sequencing of this T cell receptor beta chain was carried out in a study of cytomegalovirus exposure and HLA in healthy donors. Primers: 60 Vbeta forward and 13 Jbeta reverse. Method: immunoSEQ multiplex PCR; TCRdb's copy keeps in-frame clones and lacks some. The sample lists around 50,000 clones; 80% were seen once. Though nominally healthy at sampling, donors likely had unrecorded immune exposures. This clone was counted only a few times. CDR1 is MNHNY and CDR2 is SVGAGI in the germline V gene (reference sequence). This CDR3 is 14 amino acids long. V lost 7 bases to trimming and J lost 5 bases, with 14 bases between them.

The sequenced material came from PBMCs. The receptor's source is a man aged 25-45 years in good health and CMV-seropositive. V and J are TRBV6-6 and TRBJ1-4, with D maybe TRBD1 (5 bases). CDR3 region: CASTLGGFNEKLFF. CDR3 nucleotides: TGTGCCAGCACCCTGGGGGGTTTCAATGAAAAACTGTTTTTT.